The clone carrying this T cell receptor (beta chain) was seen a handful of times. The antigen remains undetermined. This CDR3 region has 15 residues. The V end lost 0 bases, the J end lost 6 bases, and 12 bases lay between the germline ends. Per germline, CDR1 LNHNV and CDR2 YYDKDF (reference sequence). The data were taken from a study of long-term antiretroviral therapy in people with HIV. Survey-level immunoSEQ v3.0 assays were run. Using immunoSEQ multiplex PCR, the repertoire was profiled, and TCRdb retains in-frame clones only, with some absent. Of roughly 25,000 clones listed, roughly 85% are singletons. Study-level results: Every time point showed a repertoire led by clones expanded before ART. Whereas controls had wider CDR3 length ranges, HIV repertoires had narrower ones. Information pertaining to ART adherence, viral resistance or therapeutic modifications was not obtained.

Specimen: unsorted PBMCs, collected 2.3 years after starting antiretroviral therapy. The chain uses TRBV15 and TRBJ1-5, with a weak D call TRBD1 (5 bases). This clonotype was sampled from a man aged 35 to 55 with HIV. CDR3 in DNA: TGTGCCACCAGCAGAGATCCAGGGATCGGTCAGCCCCAGCATTTT. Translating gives CATSRDPGIGQPQHF.